This passage covers 8 T cell receptor beta chains from one sample sequenced in a study of control samples from healthy donors and cancer patients. TCRdb's table, derived via immunoSEQ multiplex PCR, lists solely in-frame clones and lacks some. The data hold 150,000 to 200,000 clones, with roughly 93% observed a single time. The sequenced material came from blood. Receptors originate from a woman in her sixties in good health.

The chain uses TRBV19 and TRBJ1-6; D possibly corresponds to TRBD1 (5 bases). Germline CDR1 is LNHDA and CDR2 is SQIVND (reference sequence). CDR3 length equals 14 residues. V was cut by 3 bases and J by 7 bases, with 10 bases left in between. The chain's CDR3 is CASSIGDRNSPLHF. CDR3 sequence (DNA): TGTGCCAGTAGTATTGGGGACCGCAATTCACCCCTCCACTTT.

V gene TRBV5-1 combines with J gene TRBJ2-1; 12 positions match TRBD2. The CDR3 length is 15 residues. The V and J ends lost 0 bases and 8 bases, in that order; junction bases with no gene match: 3. The V gene's germline CDR1 is SGHRS and CDR2 YFSETQ. The CDR3 is CASSLVTSGGYEQFF. The CDR3 DNA follows: TGCGCCAGCAGCTTGGTGACTAGCGGGGGCTATGAGCAGTTCTTC.

The genes are TRBV6-5 and TRBJ1-6; D might be TRBD1 (6 bases). V gave up 5 bases and J gave up 5 bases, with 13 bases separating them. Germline V gives CDR1 MNHEY, CDR2 SVGAGI. This CDR3 spans 15 amino acids. CDR3 DNA: TGTGCCAGCAGTCCCTACAGGGTGGATAATTCACCCCTCCACTTT. This sequence encodes CASSPYRVDNSPLHF.

Relative to its sample, this clone is medium-sized. V and J are TRBV2 and TRBJ2-1; TRBD2 aligns across 11 bases. The junction had 9 bases not matched to a gene; V was cut back by 9 bases and J by 8 bases. The CDR3 is 14 amino acids. Germline V gene lookup returns CDR1 SNHLY and CDR2 FYNNEI. Here the CDR3 DNA reads TGTGCCAGACCCCGACTAGCGGGGTCAGATGAGCAGTTCTTC. It codes for CARPRLAGSDEQFF.

The chain joins TRBV5-1 to TRBJ1-2, with D unclear. The V end was cut by 2 bases, the J end by 3 bases, with 17 bases between. Germline-derived CDR1 and CDR2 are SGHRS and YFSETQ. The CDR3 extends over 16 amino acids. The CDR3 reads CASSFRRPYVDYGYTF. CDR3 DNA sequence: TGCGCCAGCAGCTTCCGGCGACCCTACGTGGACTATGGCTACACCTTC.

The chain links TRBV5-1 to TRBJ1-1, with 9 positions matching TRBD1. Trimming took 4 bases from V and 0 from J; bases not matched to a gene: 13. This CDR3 region has 18 residues. Germline lookup yields CDR1 SGHRS and CDR2 YFSETQ. The CDR3, as DNA: TGCGCCAGCAGCGTTTACCGGGACAGGGAAACCATGAACACTGAAGCTTTCTTT. Translation gives CASSVYRDRETMNTEAFF.

The chain links TRBV5-1 to TRBJ1-4; perhaps TRBD1 as D (5 bases). Germline V gene data show CDR1 as SGHRS and CDR2 as YFSETQ. Trimming shortened V by 4 bases and J by 3 bases, and 7 bases separated the two germline ends. This CDR3 spans 13 amino acids. The CDR3 DNA sequence: TGCGCCAGCAGCGCAGGGTCTAATGAAAAACTGTTTTTT. Its translation: CASSAGSNEKLFF.

The chain combines TRBV19 with TRBJ1-4, with D uncertain. The CDR3 sequence is 14 residues long. Trimming left V 2 bases short and J 7 bases short, with 11 bases between. Looked up from germline, CDR1 is LNHDA and CDR2 is SQIVND (reference sequence). DNA of the CDR3: TGTGCCAGTAGTATAAAGGCCGAAGGTGAAAAACTGTTTTTT. Protein: CASSIKAEGEKLFF.